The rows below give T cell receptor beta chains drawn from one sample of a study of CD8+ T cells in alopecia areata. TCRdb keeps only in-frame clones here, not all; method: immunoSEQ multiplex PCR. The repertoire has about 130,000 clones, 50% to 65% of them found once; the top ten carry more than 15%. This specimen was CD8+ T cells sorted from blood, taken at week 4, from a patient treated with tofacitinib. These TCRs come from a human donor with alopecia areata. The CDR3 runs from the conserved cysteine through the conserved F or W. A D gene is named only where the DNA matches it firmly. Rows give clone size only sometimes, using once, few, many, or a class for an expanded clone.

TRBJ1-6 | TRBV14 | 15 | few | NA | TGTGCCAGCAGCCCCCGTGCTGGGACGGATTCACCCCTCCACTTT | CASSPRAGTDSPLHF
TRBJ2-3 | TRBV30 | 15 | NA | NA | TGTGCCTGGAGTTTGACTAGTTTCCCTGGAGATACGCAGTATTTT | CAWSLTSFPGDTQYF
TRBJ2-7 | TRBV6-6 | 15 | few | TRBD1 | TGTGCCAGCAGTTACTGGACAGGGGTTTCCTACGAGCAGTACTTC | CASSYWTGVSYEQYF
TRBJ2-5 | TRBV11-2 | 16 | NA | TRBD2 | TGTGCCAGCAGCCCATTAGCGGGGGCAAAAGAAGAGACCCAGTACTTC | CASSPLAGAKEETQYF
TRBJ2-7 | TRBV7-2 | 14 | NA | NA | TGTGCCAGCAGCTACCCGGGGAGCTCCTACGAGCAGTACTTC | CASSYPGSSYEQYF
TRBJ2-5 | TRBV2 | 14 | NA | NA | TGTGCCAGTCAGACTGTCTCGCCCCAAGAGACCCAGTACTTC | CASQTVSPQETQYF
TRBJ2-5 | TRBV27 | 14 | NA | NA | TGTGCCAGCAGTTTATCCCCTTTAGTGGGCCACCAGTACTTC | CASSLSPLVGHQYF
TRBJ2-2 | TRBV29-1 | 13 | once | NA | TGCAGCGTTGGTTTGGGGAGTGCTGGGGAGCTGTTTTTT | CSVGLGSAGELFF
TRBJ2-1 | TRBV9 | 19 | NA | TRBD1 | TGTGCCAGCAGCGGTTGGACAGGGGAGCCCGTACCGATCTACAATGAGCAGTTCTTC | CASSGWTGEPVPIYNEQFF
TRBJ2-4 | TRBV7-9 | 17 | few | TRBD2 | TGTGCCAGCAGCAAACTAGCGGGGCCATCCGGAGGAGACATTCAGTACTTC | CASSKLAGPSGGDIQYF
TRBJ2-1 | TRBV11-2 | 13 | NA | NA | TGTGCCAGCAGCTCCCTGGGGGCGGATGAGCAGTTCTTC | CASSSLGADEQFF
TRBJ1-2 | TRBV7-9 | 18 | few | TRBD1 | TGTGCCAGCAGCTTAAAAGGGGGCGCACCGTCCTTAAACTATGGCTACACCTTC | CASSLKGGAPSLNYGYTF
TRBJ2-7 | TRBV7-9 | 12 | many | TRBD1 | TGTGCCAGCAGTGACAGGGACGACGAGCAGTACTTC | CASSDRDDEQYF
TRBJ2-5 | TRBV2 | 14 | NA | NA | TGTGCCACCGAGACTAGTGTTGACGGAGAGACCCAGTACTTC | CATETSVDGETQYF
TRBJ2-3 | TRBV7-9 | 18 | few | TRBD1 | TGTGCCAGCAGTCTTCCGGTTAACAGGGGGGCTAGCACAGATACGCAGTATTTT | CASSLPVNRGASTDTQYF
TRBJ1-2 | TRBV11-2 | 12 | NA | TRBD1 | TGTGCCAGCAGCCTCAGGGGGAATGGCTACACCTTC | CASSLRGNGYTF
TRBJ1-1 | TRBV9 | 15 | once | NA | TGTGCCAGCAGCGTAGGCGGGGTTCGGGACACTGAAGCTTTCTTT | CASSVGGVRDTEAFF
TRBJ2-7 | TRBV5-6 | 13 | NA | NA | TGTGCCAGCAGCCTGACGGAAGCCTACGAGCAGTACTTC | CASSLTEAYEQYF
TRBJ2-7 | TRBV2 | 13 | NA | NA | TGTGCCAGCAATCCCCCGGGCGAAGAGGAGCAGTACTTC | CASNPPGEEEQYF
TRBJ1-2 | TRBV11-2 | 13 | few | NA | TGTGCCAGCAGCTTAACGGGCGATGATGGCTACACCTTC | CASSLTGDDGYTF
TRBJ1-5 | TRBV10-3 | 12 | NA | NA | TGTGCCATCCGGGGGCAGGGTCAGCCCCAGCATTTT | CAIRGQGQPQHF
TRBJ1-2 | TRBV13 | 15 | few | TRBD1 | TGTGCCAGCAGCGCCTCGGGACAGGGACTCTATGGCTACACCTTC | CASSASGQGLYGYTF
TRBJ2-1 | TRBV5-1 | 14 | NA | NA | TGCGCCAGCAGCTTGGAGGCAGCCTACAATGAGCAGTTCTTC | CASSLEAAYNEQFF
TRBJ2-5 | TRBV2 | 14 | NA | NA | TGTGCCAGCAGTGAATCGCAGGGGCAAGAGACCCAGTACTTC | CASSESQGQETQYF
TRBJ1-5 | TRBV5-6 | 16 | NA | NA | TGTGCCAGCAGCATGGGGGCCGGCGGGGGAAATCAGCCCCAGCATTTT | CASSMGAGGGNQPQHF
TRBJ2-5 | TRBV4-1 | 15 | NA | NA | TGCGCCAGCAGCGACACCGGGACCGTGAAAGAGACCCAGTACTTC | CASSDTGTVKETQYF
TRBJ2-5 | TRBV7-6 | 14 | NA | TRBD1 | TGTGCCAGCAGCTTCGACAGGGGGAAAGAGACCCAGTACTTC | CASSFDRGKETQYF
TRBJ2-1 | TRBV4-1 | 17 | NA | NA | TGCGCCAGCAGCCAAGTCCCATTCGGAATGGGGTACAATGAGCAGTTCTTC | CASSQVPFGMGYNEQFF
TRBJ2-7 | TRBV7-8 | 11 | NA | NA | TGTGCCAGCAGTTACAGTGGCGAGCAGTACTTC | CASSYSGEQYF
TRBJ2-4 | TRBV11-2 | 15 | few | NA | TGTGCCAGCAGCTTAGAATTTCGGCTGCTTGACATTCAGTACTTC | CASSLEFRLLDIQYF
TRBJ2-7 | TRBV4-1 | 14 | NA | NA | TGCGCCAGCAGCCAAGTCAGGGGAGCCTACGAGCAGTACTTC | CASSQVRGAYEQYF
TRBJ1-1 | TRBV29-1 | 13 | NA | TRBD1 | TGCAGCGTTGAGAGGGACAGGGGACCTGAAGCTTTCTTT | CSVERDRGPEAFF
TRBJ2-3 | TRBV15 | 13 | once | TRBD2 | TGTGCCACCAGCCCGCCGGGAGGAGATACGCAGTATTTT | CATSPPGGDTQYF
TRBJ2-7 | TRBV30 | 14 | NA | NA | TGTGCCTGGAGTGTAGGGTCGGGATACTACGAGCAGTACTTC | CAWSVGSGYYEQYF
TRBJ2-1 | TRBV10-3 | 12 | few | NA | TGTGCCATCAGTGGAACCGACAATGAGCAGTTCTTC | CAISGTDNEQFF